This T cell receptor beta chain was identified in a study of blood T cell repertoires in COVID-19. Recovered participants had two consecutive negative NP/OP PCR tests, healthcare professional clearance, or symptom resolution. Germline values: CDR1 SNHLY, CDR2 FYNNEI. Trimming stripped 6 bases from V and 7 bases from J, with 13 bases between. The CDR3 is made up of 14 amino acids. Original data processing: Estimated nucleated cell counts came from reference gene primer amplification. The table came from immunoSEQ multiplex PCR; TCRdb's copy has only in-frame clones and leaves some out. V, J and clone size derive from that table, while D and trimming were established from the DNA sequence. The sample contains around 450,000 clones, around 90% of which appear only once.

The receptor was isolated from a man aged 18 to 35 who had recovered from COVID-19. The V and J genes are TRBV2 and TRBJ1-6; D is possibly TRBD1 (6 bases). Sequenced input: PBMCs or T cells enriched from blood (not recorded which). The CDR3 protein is CASREDSENSPLHF. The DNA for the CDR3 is TGTGCCAGCAGGGAGGACAGCGAAAATTCACCCCTCCACTTT. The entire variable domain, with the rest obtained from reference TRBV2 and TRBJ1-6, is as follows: EPEVTQTPSHQVTQMGQEVILRCVPISNHLYFYWYRQILGQKVEFLVSFYNNEISEKSEIFDDQFSVERPDGSNFTLKIRSTKLEDSAMYFCASREDSENSPLHFGNGTRLTVT.